This TCR beta chain was found in a study of preoperative IRX-2 immunotherapy in early breast cancer. Produced via immunoSEQ multiplex PCR; TCRdb's table is partial and in-frame only. Of tens of thousands of clones detected, around 90% appear once; the ten largest clones hold roughly 10%. This CDR3 region has 14 residues. Trimming cost V 5 bases and J 3 bases; bases outside gene matches: 6. Germline-derived CDR1 and CDR2 are SSHAT and FNYEAQ (reference sequence). As to treatment: preoperative locoregional IRX-2 cytokine immunotherapy. The chain uses TRBV7-7 and TRBJ1-1, with 7 bases matching TRBD1. The specimen was taken from a patient treated with IRX-2 immunotherapy. The sequence derives from a human donor with breast cancer. This chain's CDR3 is CASSPTGEHTEAFF. The CDR3 DNA reads as TGTGCCAGCAGCCCAACAGGGGAGCACACTGAAGCTTTCTTT.